This T cell receptor beta chain was found in a study of T-cell reconstitution after alpha-beta-depleted transplantation in children. As it was prepared, the TCRbeta library received unique molecular identifiers. TCRdb re-analysed the PCR reads in MiXCR, keeping a single row per CDR3 protein. The sample lists some 81,000 distinct CDR3 sequences; less than 15% were seen once. Notes on this clonotype: What it binds is unknown.

Study findings and constraints: T cells produced anew were the main source of T-cell counts and diversity one year after transplant. The origin of alpha-beta T cells about two months after transplant was reportedly several hundred expanded graft clones.

CDR1 KGHSH and CDR2 LQKENI come from the germline V gene. This CDR3 has 14 residues. V gave up 1 base and J gave up 5 bases, with 11 bases separating them. The TCR comes from a male patient aged 2 to 10 who had a stem cell transplant for acute lymphoblastic leukemia, so the T cells may come from the graft donor. The input for sequencing was PBMCs, mostly from graft donor cells, taken 180 days after TCRalphabeta/CD19-depleted stem cell transplant. The V gene is TRBV18, the J gene TRBJ2-5, with D possibly being TRBD1 (5 bases). CDR3 sequence reads: CASSPQGSRETQYF. Here the CDR3 DNA reads TGTGCCAGCTCACCACAGGGGTCGAGGGAGACCCAGTACTTC.